These 8 T cell receptor beta chains share one sample of origin, sequenced in a study of T cell responses to AZD1222 COVID-19 vaccine. Here immunoSEQ multiplex PCR was the method, and the copy in TCRdb shows in-frame clones only, minus some. The table shows under 100,000 clones, with about 90% occurring only once. This specimen consisted of peripheral blood, obtained on day 0 of MenACWY control vaccination. Receptors were obtained from an adult in good health.

The V call is TRBV29-1, the J call TRBJ2-3; D is possibly TRBD2 (5 bases). Trimming cost V 3 bases and J 5 bases, with 12 bases left between them. The CDR3 extends over 13 amino acids. Germline assignment: CDR1 SQVTM and CDR2 ANQGSEA. CDR3 DNA: TGCAGCGTTGACCGGGGTAGCGAAGATACGCAGTATTTT. Encoded protein: CSVDRGSEDTQYF.

This sequence joins TRBV2 and TRBJ2-7; D may be TRBD1 (6 bases). This CDR3 is 14 amino acids long. Per the germline V gene, CDR1 is SNHLY and CDR2 is FYNNEI. Between the trimmed V and J ends, which lost 2 bases and 2 bases, there was a span of 10 bases. CDR3 sequence: CASSEQGSPYEQYF. CDR3 bases: TGTGCCAGCAGTGAACAGGGGTCTCCCTACGAGCAGTACTTC.

V usage is TRBV18 and J usage is TRBJ1-5, with TRBD1 matching over 9 bases. After removal of 4 bases from V and 5 bases from J, the junction contained 3 bases not matched to a gene. The CDR3 runs 14 residues. The germline gives CDR1 KGHSH, CDR2 LQKENI. CDR3 coding DNA: TGTGCCAGCTCACAAACAGGGGGCGATCAGCCCCAGCATTTT. This sequence encodes CASSQTGGDQPQHF. The full variable domain, with the rest looked up from reference TRBV18 and TRBJ1-5, is NAGVMQNPRHLVRRRGQEARLRCSPMKGHSHVYWYRQLPEEGLKFMVYLQKENIIDESGMPKERFSAEFPKEGPSILRIQQVVRGDSAAYFCASSQTGGDQPQHFGDGTRLSIL.

The genes are TRBV4-3 and TRBJ2-7; the D gene could be TRBD1 or TRBD2 (6 bases each). The CDR3 extends over 15 amino acids. Per the germline V gene, CDR1 is LGHNA and CDR2 is YSLEER. Trimming pared 1 base from V and 6 bases from J, leaving 16 bases between. This CDR3 reads CASSQGHGGAGEQYF. CDR3 coding DNA: TGCGCCAGCAGCCAAGGCCACGGGGGCGCGGGCGAGCAGTACTTC.

This clone appeared a single time. This rearrangement joins TRBV7-3 to TRBJ2-3; TRBD2 agrees at 10 bases. Germline values: CDR1 SGHTA, CDR2 FQGTGA. This CDR3 contains 14 residues. The V gene end was trimmed by 5 bases and the J gene end by 7 bases; junction bases not matched to a gene: 6. The DNA of the CDR3 is TGTGCCAGCAGCCCTAGCGGGAGTGCGTATACGCAGTATTTT. It yields the protein CASSPSGSAYTQYF.

This clone was seen only once. The chain has TRBV20-1 and TRBJ1-1; no reliable D call. CDR1 DFQATT and CDR2 SNEGSKA come from the germline V gene (reference sequence). Trimming took 3 bases from V and 0 from J, leaving 8 bases between them. The CDR3 spans 13 residues. CDR3 region: CSASPPLNTEAFF. CDR3 DNA: TGCAGTGCTAGTCCCCCGTTGAACACTGAAGCTTTCTTT.

The V gene is TRBV3-1 (or the pseudogene TRBV3-2), the J gene TRBJ1-2; D is possibly TRBD1 (6 bases). V was trimmed by 1 base and J by 0 bases, leaving 9 bases between them. The CDR3 runs 15 residues. Germline loops: CDR1 LGHDT, CDR2 YNNKEL (reference sequence). This CDR3 is CASSQGTAANYGYTF. CDR3 DNA: TGTGCCAGCAGCCAAGGGACAGCCGCTAACTATGGCTACACCTTC.

The V call is TRBV7-3, the J call TRBJ2-2, with TRBD2 identical over 13 bases. Germline lookup yields CDR1 SGHTA and CDR2 FQGTGA. The CDR3 has 14 amino acids. J lost 6 bases, V lost 8 bases, and 3 bases had no gene match. The CDR3 bases are TGTGCCAGCGGGACTAGCGGGGACCCCGGGGAGCTGTTTTTT. The encoded protein is CASGTSGDPGELFF.